The count of the clone carrying this TCR beta chain is one. Its target is not known. This record comes from a study of vaccination and CD4 T cells after COVID-19. Overall study findings and caveats: Relatively few convalescent patients were studied; early post-infection timepoints were not included.

The germline CDR1 and CDR2 sequences are MNHEY and SVGEGT. The V gene lost 3 bases and the J gene lost 3 bases, with 15 bases spanning the gap. The CDR3 loop spans 15 amino acids. CD4+ T cells that had been cultured provided DNA sequenced with the Oncomine TCR Beta short-read assay. Cultured CD4+ T cells were the source of extracted genomic DNA. TCRdb itself ran the PCR reads through MiXCR, one entry per CDR3 protein. Among about 21,000 distinct CDR3 sequences listed, 45% to 60% were seen once. As to treatment: roughly ten-day PBMC culture with coronavirus spike peptide pools or control peptides (ViraFEST assay). Antigen-specific T cell expansion with peptide pools preceded TCR sequencing in the ViraFEST approach.

This sequence was found in a human donor who had recovered from COVID-19. Input material: CD4+ T cells from blood, cultured in vitro. The chain is built from TRBV6-2 or TRBV6-3 and TRBJ2-7; no clear D. DNA of the CDR3: TGTGCCAGCAGTTATGGGCTACCCCGATTCTACGAGCAGTACTTC. Translated: CASSYGLPRFYEQYF.